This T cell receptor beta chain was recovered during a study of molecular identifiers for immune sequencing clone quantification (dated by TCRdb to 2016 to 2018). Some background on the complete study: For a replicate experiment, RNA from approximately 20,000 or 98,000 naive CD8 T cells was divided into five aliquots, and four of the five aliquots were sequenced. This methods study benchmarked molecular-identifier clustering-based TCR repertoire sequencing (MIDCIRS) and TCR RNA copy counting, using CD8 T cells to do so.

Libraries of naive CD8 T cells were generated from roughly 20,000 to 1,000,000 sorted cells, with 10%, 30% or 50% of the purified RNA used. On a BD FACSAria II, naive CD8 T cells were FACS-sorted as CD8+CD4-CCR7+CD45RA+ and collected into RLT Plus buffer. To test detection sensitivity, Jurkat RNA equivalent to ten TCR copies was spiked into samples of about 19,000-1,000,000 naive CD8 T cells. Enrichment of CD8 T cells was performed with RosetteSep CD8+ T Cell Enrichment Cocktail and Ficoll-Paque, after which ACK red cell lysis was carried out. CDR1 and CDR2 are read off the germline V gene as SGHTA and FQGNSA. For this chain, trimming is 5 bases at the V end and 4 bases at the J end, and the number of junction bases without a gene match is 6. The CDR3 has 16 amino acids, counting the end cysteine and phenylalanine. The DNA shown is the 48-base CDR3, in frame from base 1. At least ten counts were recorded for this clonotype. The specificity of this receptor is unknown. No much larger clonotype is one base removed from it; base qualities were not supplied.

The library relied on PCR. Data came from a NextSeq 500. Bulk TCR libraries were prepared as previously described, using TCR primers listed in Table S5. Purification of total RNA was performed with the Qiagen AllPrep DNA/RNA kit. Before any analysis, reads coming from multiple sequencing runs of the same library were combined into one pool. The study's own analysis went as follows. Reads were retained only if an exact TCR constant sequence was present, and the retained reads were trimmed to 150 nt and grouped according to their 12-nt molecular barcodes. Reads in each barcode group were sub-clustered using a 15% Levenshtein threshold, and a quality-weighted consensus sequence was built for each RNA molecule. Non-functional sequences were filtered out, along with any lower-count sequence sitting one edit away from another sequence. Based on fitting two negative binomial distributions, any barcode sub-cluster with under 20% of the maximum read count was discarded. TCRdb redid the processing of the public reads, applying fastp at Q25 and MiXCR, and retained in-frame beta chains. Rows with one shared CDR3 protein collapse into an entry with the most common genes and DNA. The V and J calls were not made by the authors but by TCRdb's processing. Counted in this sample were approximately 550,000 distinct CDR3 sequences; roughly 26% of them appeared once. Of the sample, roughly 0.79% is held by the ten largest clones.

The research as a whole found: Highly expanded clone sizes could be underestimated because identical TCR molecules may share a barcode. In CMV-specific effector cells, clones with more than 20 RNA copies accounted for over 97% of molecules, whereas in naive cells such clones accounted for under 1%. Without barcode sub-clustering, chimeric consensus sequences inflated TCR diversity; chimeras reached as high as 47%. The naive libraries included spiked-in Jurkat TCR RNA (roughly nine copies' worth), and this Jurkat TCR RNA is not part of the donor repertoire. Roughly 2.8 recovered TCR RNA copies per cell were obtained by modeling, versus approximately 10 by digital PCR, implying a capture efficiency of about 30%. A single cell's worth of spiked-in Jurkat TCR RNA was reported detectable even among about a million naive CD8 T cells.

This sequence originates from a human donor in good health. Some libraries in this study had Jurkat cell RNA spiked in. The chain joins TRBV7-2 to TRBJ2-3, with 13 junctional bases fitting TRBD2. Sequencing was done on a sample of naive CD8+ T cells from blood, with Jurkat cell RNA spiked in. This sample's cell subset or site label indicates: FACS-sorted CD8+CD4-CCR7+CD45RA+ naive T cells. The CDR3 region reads CASSRPTSGRSDTQYF. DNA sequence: TGTGCCAGCAGCCGCCCGACTAGCGGGAGGTCAGATACGCAGTATTTT.